The 26 T cell receptor beta chains presented below share a single source sample, sequenced in a study of post-analysis software for immune sequencing data. Carried by the TCR beta cDNA libraries were unique molecular identifiers. TCRdb recomputed calls from the PCR reads with MiXCR, one row per CDR3 protein. The table includes about 460,000 distinct CDR3 sequences, around 40% detected once. No antigen has been assigned to these receptors. Findings and caveats of the study: When patients were compared with controls, 5 or 6 TRBV segments were more frequent, TRBV5-6, TRBV5-1 and TRBV20-1 among them.

Sequences were obtained from blood. Receptors were obtained from a girl aged 5 to 17 with multiple sclerosis.

This sequence joins TRBV4-1 and TRBJ2-1, with D perhaps matching TRBD2 (5 bases). V was cut by 0 bases and J by 3 bases, with 12 bases left in between. This CDR3 contains 16 residues. The germline gives CDR1 MGHRA, CDR2 YSYEKL. The CDR3 coding sequence is TGCGCCAGCAGCCAAGATTGGCGGGCTGGCTACAATGAGCAGTTCTTC. This translates into CASSQDWRAGYNEQFF.

CDR3 bases: TGTGCCAGCAGCTTGATCGACAGGACAACTAGCGGGGACCCCTACGAGCAGTACTTC. Translation gives CASSLIDRTTSGDPYEQYF. The genes are TRBV11-1 and TRBJ2-7; 10 nucleotides match TRBD2. Germline values: CDR1 SGHAT, CDR2 FQDESV (reference sequence). The length of the CDR3 is 19 residues. With V trimmed by 3 bases and J by 2 bases, 16 bases remained unmatched.

This clonotype has more than one count but fewer than ten. The chain joins TRBV20-1 to TRBJ2-3, with a weak D call TRBD1 (5 bases). Germline V lookup: CDR1 DFQATT, CDR2 SNEGSKA (reference sequence). Trimming took 7 bases from V and 4 from J, leaving 9 bases between them. The CDR3 is 11 residues long. CDR3 in amino acids: CSGLGADTQYF. The CDR3 DNA follows: TGCAGTGGGTTAGGGGCAGATACGCAGTATTTT.

In the case of this clonotype: At one end, the junction sequence differs from germline, possibly due to a read error. The chain uses TRBV6-5 and TRBJ2-1, with 9 nucleotides matching TRBD2. Germline lookup yields CDR1 MNHEY and CDR2 SVGAGI. This CDR3 has 13 amino acids. In DNA, the CDR3 is TGTGCCTGCAGGGCGGGAGGGCCCAGTGAGCAGTTCTTC. This sequence encodes CACRAGGPSEQFF.

Only a few counts were recorded for this clonotype. The V and J genes are TRBV7-3 and TRBJ2-7; the match to TRBD2 covers 11 bases. The germline V gene has CDR1 SGHTA and CDR2 FQGTGA. The J segment lost 5 bases and the V segment lost 0 bases, leaving 12 bases of the junction unmatched. The CDR3 runs to 18 residues. CDR3 in DNA: TGTGCCAGCAGCTTAACGAGCCTAGCGGGAGGTTTGGGCCACGAGCAGTACTTC. This translates into CASSLTSLAGGLGHEQYF. Full variable domain (outside the CDR3, taken from reference TRBV7-3 and TRBJ2-7): GAGVSQTPSNKVTEKGKYVELRCDPISGHTALYWYRQSLGQGPEFLIYFQGTGAADDSGLPNDRFFAVRPEGSVSTLKIQRTERGDSAVYLCASSLTSLAGGLGHEQYFGPGTRLTVT.

This clonotype was picked up one time. This rearrangement joins TRBV27 to TRBJ2-1; tentatively, D is TRBD1 or TRBD2 (5 bases each). The CDR3 consists of 14 residues. The ends were cut back, 9 bases at V and 2 bases at J, with 14 bases in the middle. Looked up from germline, CDR1 is MNHEY and CDR2 is SMNVEV (reference sequence). CDR3 bases: TGTGCCAGTTCGGGGCGGACCCCCTACAATGAGCAGTTCTTC. Translation: CASSGRTPYNEQFF.

The chain carries TRBV20-1 and TRBJ2-3; the match to TRBD2 covers 10 bases. CDR3 length: 16 residues. CDR1 DFQATT and CDR2 SNEGSKA come from the germline V gene (reference sequence). The junction had 8 bases not matched to a gene; V was cut back by 0 bases and J by 5 bases. Here the CDR3 reads CSARDPSGRAKDTQYF. The CDR3 DNA reads as TGCAGTGCTAGAGACCCAAGCGGGAGGGCCAAAGATACGCAGTATTTT.

This clonotype turned up a few times. The rearrangement joins TRBV28 to TRBJ1-2; TRBD1 aligns across 7 bases. J was trimmed by 4 bases and V by 2 bases; bases with no gene match: 7. Germline CDR1 MDHEN, CDR2 SYDVKM. The length of the CDR3 is 15 residues. Here the CDR3 DNA reads TGTGCCAGCAGTTTAAGTGCAGGGGGTGGCTATGGCTACACCTTC. Protein: CASSLSAGGGYGYTF.

This clonotype was detected once. The genes are TRBV3-1 and TRBJ2-3; the match to TRBD2 covers 9 bases. The length of the CDR3 is 18 residues. In germline, CDR1 is LGHDT, CDR2 YNNKEL (reference sequence). The J segment lost 3 bases and the V segment lost 1 base, leaving 11 bases of the junction unmatched. CDR3 sequence: CASSQGGAGGGGTDTQYF. CDR3 nucleotides: TGTGCCAGCAGCCAAGGAGGAGCGGGAGGCGGCGGGACAGATACGCAGTATTTT.

This clonotype has more than one count but fewer than ten. The J gene is TRBJ2-7, the V gene TRBV20-1; D gene uncertain. Germline loops: CDR1 DFQATT, CDR2 SNEGSKA (reference sequence). The CDR3 extends over 13 amino acids. Trimming removed 3 bases from V and 3 bases from J, with 12 bases in between. This CDR3 is CSARDAVDYEQYF. The CDR3 region has the DNA TGCAGTGCTAGGGATGCGGTAGACTACGAGCAGTACTTC.

The V call is TRBV27, the J call TRBJ2-7, with a tentative D call TRBD2 (5 bases). The germline V gene encodes CDR1 MNHEY and CDR2 SMNVEV (reference sequence). V was shortened by 4 bases and J by 6 bases, with 13 bases between the two germline ends. The CDR3 contains 13 residues. The DNA for the CDR3 is TGTGCCAGCAGTTCCACCCCGAGCGGCGAGCAGTACTTC. Residues: CASSSTPSGEQYF.

This clonotype was detected once. This chain connects TRBV4-3 to TRBJ2-1; D is possibly TRBD2 (6 bases). The germline V and J ends were trimmed by 2 bases and 2 bases, with 13 bases remaining between them. Germline CDR1 and CDR2: LGHNA and YSLEER. This CDR3 contains 16 residues. CDR3: CASSQSSGGTYNEQFF. As DNA, the CDR3 is TGCGCCAGCAGCCAAAGTTCTGGCGGGACCTACAATGAGCAGTTCTTC.

The V and J genes are TRBV12-3 or TRBV12-4 and TRBJ1-5; D gene unclear. The CDR3 contains 15 residues. V was clipped by 1 base and J by 7 bases, with 14 bases between them. In DNA form, the CDR3 reads TGTGCCAGCAGTTTAGGGGCTACGAGAGGGCAGCCCCAGCATTTT. Protein product: CASSLGATRGQPQHF.

J is TRBJ1-1 and V is TRBV20-1, with D hard to call. Germline lookup yields CDR1 DFQATT and CDR2 SNEGSKA (reference sequence). Deletions cut 1 base from V and 0 bases from J, with 9 bases between. The CDR3 sequence is 14 residues long. The CDR3 loop reads CSARVLRVNTEAFF. CDR3 nucleotide sequence: TGCAGTGCTAGAGTCCTCCGGGTGAACACTGAAGCTTTCTTT.

This clonotype was picked up many times. One end of the junction varies from germline; a read error may be responsible. V usage is TRBV5-1 and J usage is TRBJ2-5; a weak D match, TRBD2 (7 bases). Germline CDR1 and CDR2: SGHRS and YFSETQ. This CDR3 spans 14 amino acids. The CDR3 DNA reads as TGTGCCAGCAGCTTGACGGGGGGCTCAGAGACCCAGTACTTC. Its translation is CASSLTGGSETQYF.

This chain connects TRBV6-5 to TRBJ2-7; TRBD2 might be the D (6 bases). This CDR3 spans 15 amino acids. The V end was cut by 4 bases, the J end by 2 bases, with 15 bases between. CDR1 and CDR2 (germline): MNHEY, SVGAGI. This CDR3 is CASSSHRDFTYEQYF. The CDR3 DNA reads as TGTGCCAGCAGTTCTCACCGGGACTTCACCTACGAGCAGTACTTC.

The rearrangement uses TRBV12-3 or TRBV12-4 and TRBJ2-7, with D hard to call. The germline V and J ends were trimmed by 6 bases and 0 bases, with 12 bases remaining between them. The CDR3 consists of 14 residues. CDR3 sequence (DNA): TGTGCCAGCAGGGACGGAAGGAGCTCCTACGAGCAGTACTTC. Its protein is CASRDGRSSYEQYF.

CDR3 sequence: CASSLVVTGGYEQYF. CDR3 coding DNA: TGTGCCAGCAGCTTAGTGGTTACAGGGGGCTACGAGCAGTACTTC. The chain carries TRBV7-8 and TRBJ2-7, with TRBD1 matching 8 bases. J gave up 3 bases and V 1 base, and 5 bases lay outside the gene matches. The CDR3 length is 15 residues. Germline assignment: CDR1 SGHVS and CDR2 FQNEAQ.

The genes are TRBV25-1 and TRBJ1-1; 8 bases fit TRBD1. V was clipped by 3 bases and J by 6 bases; unmatched bases: 12. This CDR3 has 16 amino acids. Germline-derived CDR1 and CDR2 are MGHDK and SYGVNS. CDR3 sequence (DNA): TGTGCCAGCAGTGAGATCTCGTCAGGGGGCCACGCTGAAGCTTTCTTT. Its protein product is CASSEISSGGHAEAFF.

The CDR3: CASSLGESDTQYF. The CDR3 DNA follows: TGTGCCAGCAGCTTAGGGGAATCAGATACGCAGTATTTT. The rearrangement links TRBV7-2 to TRBJ2-3; D uncertain. Looked up from germline, CDR1 is SGHTA and CDR2 is FQGNSA. Trimming removed 1 base from V and 4 bases from J, with 6 bases in between. This CDR3 spans 13 amino acids.

This clonotype turned up a few times. The gene calls are TRBV20-1 and TRBJ2-7; perhaps TRBD1 as D (6 bases). This CDR3 region has 13 residues. The V end lost 7 bases, the J end lost 1 base, and 14 bases lay between the germline ends. CDR1 is DFQATT, CDR2 SNEGSKA, per germline (reference sequence). As DNA, the CDR3 is TGCAGTGTTCGGACAGCTACTTCCTACGAGCAGTACTTC. It encodes CSVRTATSYEQYF.

The genes are TRBV6-5 and TRBJ1-1; weak D call: TRBD1 (6 bases). The V end lost 4 bases, the J end lost 4 bases, and 13 bases lay between the germline ends. This CDR3 has 14 residues. Germline CDR1 reads MNHEY; CDR2 reads SVGAGI. The CDR3 DNA sequence: TGTGCCAGCAGTTCGGACAGCTGGCGCACTGAAGCTTTCTTT. Residues: CASSSDSWRTEAFF.

In nucleotides, the CDR3 is TGCAGCGCACTCGCTGGACTAGCGCCCAACGAGCAGTACTTC. It codes for CSALAGLAPNEQYF. The chain joins TRBV29-1 to TRBJ2-7; 9 bases agree with TRBD2. The V and J ends lost 7 bases and 5 bases, in that order; junction bases with no gene match: 12. Looked up from germline, CDR1 is SQVTM and CDR2 is ANQGSEA. The CDR3 length is 14 residues.

The chain joins TRBV6-1 to TRBJ2-3; the D call may be TRBD1 or TRBD2 (5 bases each). The germline V and J ends were trimmed by 4 bases and 0 bases, with 17 bases remaining between them. CDR1 MNHNS and CDR2 SASEGT come from the germline V gene. The CDR3 runs 17 residues. The CDR3 region has the DNA TGTGCCAGCAGTGGGGCTTTAACAGGACTCAGCACAGATACGCAGTATTTT. Translated, it gives CASSGALTGLSTDTQYF.

This chain joins TRBV6-5 and TRBJ2-1, with D maybe TRBD2 (6 bases). V lost 0 bases, J lost 1 base, and 19 bases lay in between. This CDR3 has 19 residues. Per germline, CDR1 MNHEY and CDR2 SVGAGI. The CDR3 region has the DNA TGTGCCAGCAGTTACTCGAGAGTATGGACTAACGGTTCCTACAATGAGCAGTTCTTC. Amino acid sequence: CASSYSRVWTNGSYNEQFF.

This clonotype was detected a few times. The chain carries TRBV7-7 and TRBJ2-5; tentative D call: TRBD1 (6 bases). From germline, CDR1 is SSHAT and CDR2 FNYEAQ (reference sequence). This CDR3 is 14 amino acids long. Deletions cut 1 base from V and 3 bases from J, with 9 bases between. CDR3 protein: CASSLGTAKETQYF. CDR3 DNA: TGTGCCAGCAGCTTAGGGACAGCTAAAGAGACCCAGTACTTC.